These T cell receptor beta chains were read from a single sample in a study of Graves' ophthalmopathy and Graves' hyperthyroidism. Using its own MiXCR run on the multiplex PCR reads, TCRdb lists one record per CDR3 protein. The table shows over a million distinct CDR3 sequences, with about two fifths occurring only once. The sequenced material came from peripheral blood or thyroid tissue (not recorded which). The receptors come from an adult man with Graves' hyperthyroidism. Each CDR3 is given with its conserved first and last residue. D genes are given only for firm matches. Size values are once, few and many counts, or a class for expanded clones, and some rows have none.

v_gene: TRBV29-1
j_gene: TRBJ2-3
abundance: .
d_gene: .
CDR3nt: TGCAGCGTGAGGGGGGGGGACGCAGATAGCACAGATACGCAGTATTTT
CDR3aa: CSVRGGDADSTDTQYF

v_gene: TRBV5-1
j_gene: TRBJ1-1
abundance: .
d_gene: .
CDR3nt: TGCGCCAGCAGCTTAGGACCCGAATCCCCGAACACTGAAGCTTTCTTT
CDR3aa: CASSLGPESPNTEAFF

v_gene: TRBV10-3
j_gene: TRBJ2-7
abundance: many
d_gene: .
CDR3nt: TGTGCCATCAGTCTCCGGGACGGGAGCTCCTACGAGCAGTACTTC
CDR3aa: CAISLRDGSSYEQYF

v_gene: TRBV5-1
j_gene: TRBJ1-2
abundance: .
d_gene: TRBD1
CDR3nt: TGCGCCAGCAGCTTGGTGGGTGACAGGGGCGGCTACACCTTC
CDR3aa: CASSLVGDRGGYTF

v_gene: TRBV10-3
j_gene: TRBJ2-7
abundance: many
d_gene: TRBD1
CDR3nt: TGTGCCATCAGGTCGGGGACAGGGTACTACGAGCAGTACTTC
CDR3aa: CAIRSGTGYYEQYF

v_gene: TRBV7-2
j_gene: TRBJ2-7
abundance: many
d_gene: .
CDR3nt: TGTGCCAGCAGCTTCAACCGACTGAGCTCCTACGAGCAGTACTTC
CDR3aa: CASSFNRLSSYEQYF

v_gene: TRBV19
j_gene: TRBJ1-5
abundance: many
d_gene: .
CDR3nt: TGTGCCAGTAGACCACGGACAGAGAGGAGCAATCAGCCCCAGCATTTT
CDR3aa: CASRPRTERSNQPQHF

v_gene: TRBV10-3
j_gene: TRBJ2-7
abundance: many
d_gene: .
CDR3nt: TGTGCCATCAGTGGAAACACGGGGGCCTACGAGCAGTACTTC
CDR3aa: CAISGNTGAYEQYF

v_gene: TRBV12-3/TRBV12-4
j_gene: TRBJ1-5
abundance: .
d_gene: .
CDR3nt: TGTGCCAGCAGTTCAGGGTGCAGCAATCAGCCCCAGCATTTT
CDR3aa: CASSSGCSNQPQHF

v_gene: TRBV14
j_gene: TRBJ1-1
abundance: many
d_gene: TRBD1
CDR3nt: TGTGCCAGCAGCCAAGAGGGACAGGGGGCTTGGACTGAAGCTTTCTTT
CDR3aa: CASSQEGQGAWTEAFF

v_gene: TRBV7-8
j_gene: TRBJ1-1
abundance: many
d_gene: TRBD1
CDR3nt: TGTGCCAGCAGCTTAGTTGCAGGGGGGTCGAACACTGAAGCTTTCTTT
CDR3aa: CASSLVAGGSNTEAFF

v_gene: TRBV3-1
j_gene: TRBJ2-7
abundance: .
d_gene: .
CDR3nt: TGTGCCAGCAGCCGATCGACAGTACCCTACGAGCAGTACTTC
CDR3aa: CASSRSTVPYEQYF

v_gene: TRBV25-1
j_gene: TRBJ1-6
abundance: many
d_gene: TRBD1
CDR3nt: TGTGCCAGCAGTGGCACAGGGGGCGGCTATAATTCACCCCTCCACTTT
CDR3aa: CASSGTGGGYNSPLHF

v_gene: TRBV12-3/TRBV12-4
j_gene: TRBJ1-2
abundance: few
d_gene: TRBD1
CDR3nt: TGTGCCAGCAGTTTAGTTGTTGAGGGACAGGACTATGGCTACACCTTC
CDR3aa: CASSLVVEGQDYGYTF

v_gene: TRBV25-1
j_gene: TRBJ1-5
abundance: .
d_gene: TRBD1
CDR3nt: TGTGCCAGCCAAGTTGGGCAGGGGGCGAATCAGCCCCAGCATTTT
CDR3aa: CASQVGQGANQPQHF

v_gene: TRBV6-1
j_gene: TRBJ1-6
abundance: many
d_gene: .
CDR3nt: TGTGCCAGCAGTGAAGGAGGACACGGGAGCTCACCCCTCCACTTT
CDR3aa: CASSEGGHGSSPLHF

v_gene: TRBV11-2
j_gene: TRBJ2-6
abundance: .
d_gene: .
CDR3nt: TGTGCCAGCAGCGTGCTCCCGTCTGGGGCCAACGTCCTGACTTTC
CDR3aa: CASSVLPSGANVLTF

v_gene: TRBV5-4
j_gene: TRBJ1-1
abundance: many
d_gene: TRBD1
CDR3nt: TGTGCCAGCAGCGACAGGGGGCTCAACACTGAAGTTTTCTTT
CDR3aa: CASSDRGLNTEVFF